The clone carrying this T cell receptor (beta chain) was seen many times. Its matching antigen is unknown. A junction boundary mismatches the germline segment, possibly from a read error. These data come from a study of human T cells and chemical hapten exposure. Study results and caveats: TCRs above 1 in 1000 frequency did not change with DPC sensitization. Significantly more large CDR3 similarity clusters were formed by expanded TCRs than by controls.

This CDR3 comprises 12 residues. Germline V gene lookup returns CDR1 MNHNY and CDR2 SVGAGI (reference sequence). Regarding time point: patch test 2, 6 weeks after DPC sensitization. Treatment specified: therapeutic diphenylcyclopropenone sensitization with weekly scalp DPC. TCRdb fed the RACE reads into MiXCR, producing one record per CDR3 protein. The data hold more than 60,000 distinct CDR3 sequences, with 10% observed a single time. Sequences were derived from whole blood, sampled in connection with sensitization to the hapten diphenylcyclopropenone (DPC). The chain joins TRBV6-6 to TRBJ2-7; D is unresolved. This sequence was found in a woman aged 50 to 60 with alopecia areata. Some clones in this sample may be carry-over from other donors' samples. Here the CDR3 DNA reads TGTGCCAGCAGTTACGCCCGACAACGTCTACACTTC. Translation: CASSYARQRLHF.